These 24 T cell receptor beta chains originate from one sample sequenced in a study of blood T cell repertoires in COVID-19. Only in-frame clones appear in the TCRdb table, and some are missing; sequencing was by immunoSEQ multiplex PCR. The sample contains roughly 40,000 clones, roughly 90% of which appear only once. The sequenced material came from peripheral blood. The source of these receptors is a man between 65 and 85 years old with acute or convalescent COVID-19.

The chain uses TRBV10-3 and TRBJ1-4; D gene uncertain. The CDR3 runs to 15 residues. Per germline, CDR1 ENHRY and CDR2 SYGVKD. V dropped 0 bases and J dropped 7 bases, with 12 bases sitting between them. The chain's CDR3 is CAISESKGAGEKLFF. CDR3 coding DNA: TGTGCCATCAGTGAGTCAAAGGGAGCGGGTGAAAAACTGTTTTTT.

This clone has only a few counts. The chain combines TRBV20-1 with TRBJ1-5; 7 bases are shared with TRBD1. The CDR3 runs to 14 residues. Trimming removed 6 bases from V and 5 bases from J; junction bases left unmatched: 10. Germline V gene sequence: CDR1 DFQATT, CDR2 SNEGSKA (reference sequence). The CDR3 region is CSASGDRWDQPQHF. The CDR3 region has the DNA TGCAGTGCAAGTGGGGACAGATGGGATCAGCCCCAGCATTTT.

This clone was observed a handful of times. V gene TRBV2 combines with J gene TRBJ1-2; 8 bases match TRBD1. Trimming at V came to 6 bases and at J to 6 bases, leaving 6 bases not matched to a gene. Germline V CDR1 and CDR2: SNHLY, FYNNEI. This CDR3 is built from 13 residues. The CDR3: CASRQIQGDGYTF. In DNA, the CDR3 is TGTGCCAGCAGGCAAATACAGGGGGATGGCTACACCTTC.

The genes are TRBV25-1 and TRBJ1-2; 8 positions match TRBD1. Trimming took 2 bases from V and 7 from J; bases not matched to a gene: 12. The CDR3 spans 16 residues. Germline CDR1 reads MGHDK; CDR2 reads SYGVNS. The CDR3 sequence: CASSEPRSGGYGGYTF. The CDR3 DNA reads TGTGCCAGCAGTGAACCCCGCTCAGGGGGCTATGGTGGCTACACCTTC.

The genes are TRBV15 and TRBJ1-2; 10 nucleotides agree with TRBD1. Germline CDR1 is LNHNV and CDR2 is YYDKDF (reference sequence). The CDR3 sequence is 16 residues long. V was clipped by 1 base and J by 4 bases; unmatched bases: 6. The CDR3 loop is CATSRALRDRGYGYTF. The CDR3, as DNA: TGTGCCACCAGCAGAGCCTTGCGGGACAGGGGCTATGGCTACACCTTC.

The chain joins TRBV5-1 to TRBJ1-1; 7 bases are shared with TRBD1. In germline, CDR1 is SGHRS, CDR2 YFSETQ. V gave up 8 bases and J gave up 2 bases; unmatched junction bases: 9. The CDR3 is 14 amino acids. The chain's CDR3 is CASLQGSENTEAFF. For the CDR3, the DNA is TGCGCCAGTTTACAGGGGTCGGAAAACACTGAAGCTTTCTTT. Using reference TRBV5-1 and TRBJ1-1 for the parts outside the CDR3, the full variable domain is KAGVTQTPRYLIKTRGQQVTLSCSPISGHRSVSWYQQTPGQGLQFLFEYFSETQRNKGNFPGRFSGRQFSNSRSEMNVSTLELGDSALYLCASLQGSENTEAFFGQGTRLTVV.

The chain couples TRBV4-2 to TRBJ1-2, with D maybe TRBD1 (5 bases). Germline values: CDR1 LGHNA, CDR2 YNFKEQ. Between the trimmed V and J ends, which lost 0 bases and 0 bases, there was a span of 8 bases. There are 15 residues in the CDR3. Here the CDR3 reads CASSQEGLSNYGYTF. CDR3 DNA: TGTGCCAGCAGCCAAGAGGGACTTTCTAACTATGGCTACACCTTC.

J is TRBJ2-1 and V is TRBV28; D is unclear. Trimming stripped 5 bases from V and 3 bases from J, with 2 bases between. Germline assignment: CDR1 MDHEN and CDR2 SYDVKM. The CDR3 sequence is 11 residues long. The chain's CDR3 is CASSLYNEQFF. CDR3 nucleotides: TGTGCCAGCAGTCTCTACAATGAGCAGTTCTTC.

This chain uses TRBV28 with TRBJ1-5; 7 bases agree with TRBD1. From germline, CDR1 is MDHEN and CDR2 SYDVKM. The CDR3 loop spans 14 amino acids. Trimming cost V 2 bases and J 5 bases; bases outside gene matches: 3. The CDR3 sequence: CASSLGQVHQPQHF. The CDR3 DNA sequence: TGTGCCAGCAGTTTAGGACAGGTTCATCAGCCCCAGCATTTT.

This clone occurred once. The CDR3 is CASSTREAPYNEQFF. The CDR3 DNA reads TGTGCCAGCAGCACTCGGGAGGCCCCCTACAATGAGCAGTTCTTC. The chain uses TRBV7-3 and TRBJ2-1; the match to TRBD2 covers 7 bases. CDR3 length: 15 amino acids. Germline V gene data show CDR1 as SGHTA and CDR2 as FQGTGA. V was clipped by 5 bases and J by 2 bases; unmatched bases: 6. Full variable domain (remainder filled in from reference TRBV7-3 and TRBJ2-1): GAGVSQTPSNKVTEKGKYVELRCDPISGHTALYWYRQSLGQGPEFLIYFQGTGAADDSGLPNDRFFAVRPEGSVSTLKIQRTERGDSAVYLCASSTREAPYNEQFFGPGTRLTVL.

The CDR3 spells CASSLDGTGVIVSYEQYF. CDR3 sequence (DNA): TGTGCCAGCAGCTTAGATGGGACAGGGGTAATAGTCTCCTACGAGCAGTACTTC. The chain is built from TRBV7-9 and TRBJ2-7; TRBD1 matches 10 bases. The V and J ends lost 1 base and 0 bases, in that order; junction bases with no gene match: 9. CDR3 size: 18 residues. Germline V gives CDR1 SEHNR, CDR2 FQNEAQ (reference sequence).

The gene calls are TRBV7-2 and TRBJ2-7, with D possibly matching TRBD2 (6 bases). This CDR3 has 15 residues. CDR1 is SGHTA and CDR2 is FQGNSA in the germline V gene. Trimming pared 1 base from V and 0 bases from J, leaving 10 bases between. CDR3 nucleotide sequence: TGTGCCAGCAGCTTAGAGGCCGGGAGCTCCTACGAGCAGTACTTC. Encoded protein: CASSLEAGSSYEQYF.

The rearrangement uses TRBV28 and TRBJ1-3; the match to TRBD1 covers 8 bases. J lost 4 bases, V lost 4 bases, and 6 bases had no gene match. The CDR3 has 15 amino acids. Germline assignment: CDR1 MDHEN and CDR2 SYDVKM. CDR3 bases: TGTGCCAGCAGTTCCCGGCAGGGGGCGGGAAACACCATATATTTT. It translates to CASSSRQGAGNTIYF.

This clone was found once. CDR3 DNA: TGTGCCAGTAGTCCTCAGGGACAGGATGGCTACACCTTC. Amino acid sequence: CASSPQGQDGYTF. The chain recombines TRBV19 with TRBJ1-2, with 8 nucleotides matching TRBD1. The CDR3 has 13 residues. Per germline, CDR1 LNHDA and CDR2 SQIVND (reference sequence). Trimming removed 5 bases from V and 6 bases from J; junction bases left unmatched: 5.

The rearrangement uses TRBV5-1 and TRBJ1-1; TRBD1 aligns across 9 bases. With V trimmed by 1 base and J by 2 bases, 0 bases remained unmatched. The CDR3 is 14 residues long. Germline CDR1 reads SGHRS; CDR2 reads YFSETQ. In nucleotides, the CDR3 is TGCGCCAGCAGCTTGACAGGGGGCAACACTGAAGCTTTCTTT. Its translation is CASSLTGGNTEAFF.

The V and J genes are TRBV6-6 and TRBJ2-1; D perhaps matches TRBD2 (6 bases). The V gene's germline CDR1 is MNHNY and CDR2 SVGAGI (reference sequence). The CDR3 totals 16 residues. V dropped 4 bases and J dropped 2 bases, with 15 bases sitting between them. As DNA, the CDR3 is TGTGCCAGCAGTTCAGGGAGGCTAGCCGCCTACAATGAGCAGTTCTTC. Its protein is CASSSGRLAAYNEQFF.

The chain is built from TRBV6-1 and TRBJ2-4; 7 bases fit TRBD2. The germline CDR1 and CDR2 sequences are MNHNS and SASEGT. J gave up 0 bases and V 3 bases, and 5 bases lay outside the gene matches. This CDR3 region has 16 residues. The DNA for the CDR3 is TGTGCCAGCAGTGACATAGCGGGCCTAGCCAAAAACATTCAGTACTTC. Residues: CASSDIAGLAKNIQYF.

The rearrangement links TRBV5-1 to TRBJ2-1; 12 bases align to TRBD2. The CDR3 loop spans 17 amino acids. V lost 4 bases, J lost 2 bases, and 7 bases stayed unmatched. Looked up from germline, CDR1 is SGHRS and CDR2 is YFSETQ. The CDR3 reads CASSLGLAGRAYNEQFF. DNA of the CDR3: TGCGCCAGCAGCCTAGGACTAGCGGGACGCGCCTACAATGAGCAGTTCTTC.

The chain links TRBV5-1 to TRBJ2-7, with 10 bases identical to TRBD1. In germline, CDR1 is SGHRS, CDR2 YFSETQ. Unmatched junction bases numbered 5, after V lost 4 bases and J lost 1 base. This CDR3 comprises 15 residues. CDR3 residues: CASSLDRGISYEQYF. For the CDR3, the DNA is TGCGCCAGCAGCCTGGACAGGGGGATATCCTACGAGCAGTACTTC.

This sequence joins TRBV5-4 and TRBJ2-5; 10 bases line up with TRBD2. Germline V lookup: CDR1 SGHNT, CDR2 YYREEE (reference sequence). The CDR3 loop spans 13 amino acids. V dropped 4 bases and J dropped 3; count of bases not matched to a gene: 0. CDR3 bases: TGTGCCAGCAGCGGACTAGCGGAAGAGACCCAGTACTTC. This sequence encodes CASSGLAEETQYF.

The rearrangement uses TRBV12-3 or TRBV12-4 and TRBJ2-7; maybe TRBD2 (6 bases). The CDR3 is made up of 11 amino acids. The ends were cut back, 6 bases at V and 6 bases at J, with 9 bases in the middle. The CDR3 is CASSVGGEQYF. CDR3 in DNA: TGTGCCAGCAGCGTCGGGGGCGAGCAGTACTTC.

The chain combines TRBV5-1 with TRBJ1-4; D remains ambiguous. The germline gives CDR1 SGHRS, CDR2 YFSETQ. The CDR3 is 14 amino acids. The V and J ends lost 4 bases and 0 bases respectively, with 7 bases between them. The CDR3 here is CASSVTTTNEKLFF. DNA of the CDR3: TGCGCCAGCAGCGTCACAACAACTAATGAAAAACTGTTTTTT.

The rearrangement joins TRBV7-3 to TRBJ2-2, with 9 bases that match TRBD1. Trimming at V came to 7 bases and at J to 3 bases, leaving 6 bases not matched to a gene. CDR1 SGHTA and CDR2 FQGTGA come from the germline V gene. CDR3 size: 15 residues. The DNA of the CDR3 is TGTGCCAGCAAAAGGGGACAGGGCTACACCGGGGAGCTGTTTTTT. Encoded protein: CASKRGQGYTGELFF.

V and J are TRBV18 and TRBJ1-1; D possibly corresponds to TRBD1 (6 bases). CDR1 is KGHSH, CDR2 LQKENI, per germline. V was cut by 3 bases and J by 3 bases, with 17 bases left in between. The CDR3 has 16 residues. This chain's CDR3 is CASSPLVNREDTEAFF. The CDR3 region has the DNA TGTGCCAGCTCACCGCTTGTCAACAGGGAAGACACTGAAGCTTTCTTT.